Sequencing of this TCR beta chain was carried out in a study of CD8 T cells in ankylosing spondylitis. General observations from the study: The authors reported significant enrichment of disease-linked clones in matched ankylosing spondylitis synovial fluid. Both synovial fluid and blood in reactive arthritis had previously been reported to carry some motif variants. The disease-linked clones had a CD8+ phenotype and low blood frequencies.

TCRdb re-analysed the 5' RACE reads in MiXCR, keeping a single row per CDR3 protein. Of about 140,000 distinct CDR3 sequences in the sample, 6% to 8% were seen once. From germline, CDR1 is DFQATT and CDR2 SNEGSKA (reference sequence). This CDR3 region has 13 residues. Trimming took 6 bases from V and 0 from J, leaving 10 bases between them. This clonotype was counted at least ten times. Its antigen is not identified. This receptor was obtained from a female donor with ankylosing spondylitis or in good health (not recorded which). The specimen was blood, either unsorted or a sorted T cell fraction (not recorded which). The rearrangement links TRBV20-1 to TRBJ2-3; no firm D call. The chain's CDR3 is CSATLPSTDTQYF. Written as DNA, the CDR3 is TGCAGTGCCACCCTTCCTAGCACAGATACGCAGTATTTT.